The clone carrying this T cell receptor beta chain was detected a few times. Its antigen is not known. This entry is derived from a study of regulatory T cells. Study-wide points: In patients, unique TRB V-J pairs were restricted and V/J usage skewed, especially in Tregs. Hydrophobic residues at CDR3 positions 6 and 7 were enriched in conventional CD4+ T cells of CD3G-deficient patients.

CD4+ cells were sorted into CD25-high CD127-low regulatory cells and CD25-low CD127-high conventional cells. Germline CDR1 MNHNS, CDR2 SASEGT. The CDR3 totals 13 residues. The V end lost 8 bases, the J end lost 8 bases, and 18 bases lay between the germline ends. Primers: 52 TRBV forward and 13 TRBJ reverse. TCRdb keeps only in-frame clones here, not all; method: immunoSEQ multiplex PCR. The sample has 25,000 to 30,000 clones; roughly 90% are singletons. The sequencing input was conventional CD4+ T cells sorted from blood. The chain is built from TRBV6-1 and TRBJ1-2; perhaps TRBD1 as D (6 bases). The sequence was obtained from a person aged 18 to 30 with CD3G deficiency. The CDR3 nucleotides are TGTGCCAGCCGTGTAGTCCAGGGGTTAGGCTACACCTTC. It is translated as CASRVVQGLGYTF.